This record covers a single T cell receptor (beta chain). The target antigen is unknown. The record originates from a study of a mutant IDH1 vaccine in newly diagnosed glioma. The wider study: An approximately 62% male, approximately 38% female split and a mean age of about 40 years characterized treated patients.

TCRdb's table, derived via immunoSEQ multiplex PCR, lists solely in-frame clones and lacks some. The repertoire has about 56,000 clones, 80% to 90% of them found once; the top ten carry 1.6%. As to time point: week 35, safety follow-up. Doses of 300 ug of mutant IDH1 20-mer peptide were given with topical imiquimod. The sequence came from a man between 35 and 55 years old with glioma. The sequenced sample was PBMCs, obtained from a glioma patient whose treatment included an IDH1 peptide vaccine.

CDR3 sequence: CASRYYGGTYNEQFF. The CDR3 bases are TGCGCCAGCAGGTATTACGGAGGGACCTACAATGAGCAGTTCTTC. The genes are TRBV5-1 and TRBJ2-1; TRBD2 might be the D (6 bases). Germline V gene sequence: CDR1 SGHRS, CDR2 YFSETQ. With 5 bases removed from V and 2 bases from J, the gap between germline ends came to 14 bases. The CDR3 has 15 residues.